These 17 T cell receptor beta chains share one sample of origin, sequenced in a study of CD8+ T cells in alopecia areata. RNA extraction was followed by reverse transcription into cDNA, which acted as the sequencing template. Repertoires were generated with immunoSEQ multiplex PCR, while TCRdb's copy carries only in-frame clones and drops some. The repertoire holds 150,000 or so clones, with roughly 53% as singletons. The sample here was CD4+ T cells sorted from blood, taken at week 0. Receptor source: a human donor with alopecia areata.

This chain connects TRBV4-3 to TRBJ2-5; unclear D gene. The ends were cut back, 4 bases at V and 4 bases at J, with 10 bases in the middle. CDR3 length: 13 residues. In germline, CDR1 is LGHNA, CDR2 YSLEER. This chain's CDR3 is CASSRLVGETQYF. CDR3 bases: TGCGCCAGCAGCCGCCTAGTAGGAGAGACCCAGTACTTC.

This clone was picked up a small number of times. This chain uses TRBV30 with TRBJ2-2, with 7 positions matching TRBD2. Germline CDR1 reads GTSNPN; CDR2 reads SVGIG (reference sequence). Germline trimming cut 0 bases from V and 5 bases from J; bases unmatched to any gene: 6. This CDR3 has 15 residues. The CDR3 sequence: CAWSVRGLITGELFF. CDR3 DNA sequence: TGTGCCTGGAGTGTAAGGGGACTAATAACCGGGGAGCTGTTTTTT.

The rearrangement links TRBV7-3 to TRBJ1-2; no firm D call. V lost 5 bases, J lost 7 bases, and 14 bases lay in between. Germline V gene data show CDR1 as SGHTA and CDR2 as FQGTGA. CDR3 size: 13 residues. The CDR3 spells CASSPGPGAGYTF. The CDR3 nucleotides are TGTGCCAGCAGCCCGGGCCCGGGAGCTGGCTACACCTTC.

This clone was seen only a few times. The chain employs TRBV7-2 and TRBJ2-1, with D perhaps matching TRBD2 (6 bases). The germline CDR1 and CDR2 sequences are SGHTA and FQGNSA. V lost 1 base and J lost 7, with 8 bases in between. The CDR3 is 13 residues long. The CDR3 region is CASSLVAGNEQFF. CDR3 sequence (DNA): TGTGCCAGCAGCTTAGTGGCGGGGAATGAGCAGTTCTTC.

V gene TRBV5-1 combines with J gene TRBJ2-2; TRBD2 might be the D (6 bases). With 3 bases removed from V and 3 bases from J, the gap between germline ends came to 9 bases. The CDR3 runs 14 residues. The V gene's germline CDR1 is SGHRS and CDR2 YFSETQ. The CDR3 loop is CASSWGGDTGELFF. The CDR3 DNA sequence: TGCGCCAGCAGCTGGGGAGGAGACACCGGGGAGCTGTTTTTT.

This chain joins TRBV7-7 and TRBJ2-5; D is tentatively TRBD1 or TRBD2 (6 bases each). CDR3 length: 13 residues. V dropped 7 bases and J dropped 2 bases, with 11 bases sitting between them. Germline V CDR1 and CDR2: SSHAT, FNYEAQ (reference sequence). The CDR3 here is CASMGGMQETQYF. CDR3 DNA sequence: TGTGCCAGCATGGGGGGCATGCAAGAGACCCAGTACTTC.

The V call is TRBV15, the J call TRBJ1-1, with TRBD1 matching over 9 bases. This CDR3 is 14 amino acids long. Germline CDR1 and CDR2: LNHNV and YYDKDF (reference sequence). J lost 3 bases, V lost 3 bases, and 2 bases had no gene match. The CDR3 loop reads CATSRRTGDTEAFF. For the CDR3, the DNA is TGTGCCACCAGCAGGCGGACAGGGGACACTGAAGCTTTCTTT.

On this clone: As the CDR3 is not closed by the conserved phenylalanine or tryptophan, this likely results from a read error. The DNA is left out, because the CDR3 cannot be placed on it with certainty; the CDR3 is given as TCRdb lists it. This chain links TRBV20-1 with TRBJ2-7; the DNA was not compared with TRBD2, the D call given in the table. The V gene's germline CDR1 is DFQATT and CDR2 SNEGSKA (reference sequence). The length of the CDR3 is 10 amino acids, counting both ends. CDR3: CSASPGTSRL.

The rearrangement uses TRBV11-2 and TRBJ1-2; D is perhaps TRBD1 (5 bases). The V gene's germline CDR1 is SGHAT and CDR2 FQNNGV. The germline V and J ends were trimmed by 5 bases and 4 bases, with 11 bases remaining between them. The CDR3 contains 13 residues. CDR3 residues: CASSPVRAYGYTF. CDR3 in DNA: TGTGCCAGCAGCCCGGTCAGGGCCTATGGCTACACCTTC. The variable domain in full, completed from reference TRBV11-2 and TRBJ1-2, reads EAGVAQSPRYKIIEKRQSVAFWCNPISGHATLYWYQQILGQGPKLLIQFQNNGVVDDSQLPKDRFSAERLKGVDSTLKIQPAKLEDSAVYLCASSPVRAYGYTFGSGTRLTVV.

The rearrangement joins TRBV7-9 to TRBJ1-6; 11 positions match TRBD1. Germline V lookup: CDR1 SEHNR, CDR2 FQNEAQ (reference sequence). The CDR3 is 18 amino acids. V shed 7 bases and J 10 bases; nucleotides not matched to a gene: 18. DNA of the CDR3: TGTGCCAGCAAGAGGGATCTGACCGGGACAGGGGGTCGGTCACCCCTCCACTTT. Translating gives CASKRDLTGTGGRSPLHF.

The J gene is TRBJ1-5, the V gene TRBV4-1; 11 bases align to TRBD1. V was clipped by 1 base and J by 2 bases; unmatched bases: 7. The germline CDR1 and CDR2 sequences are MGHRA and YSYEKL. This CDR3 region has 18 residues. The chain's CDR3 is CASSQGTGTGGGNQPQHF. The CDR3 DNA reads as TGCGCCAGCAGCCAAGGTACCGGGACAGGGGGTGGCAATCAGCCCCAGCATTTT.

The rearrangement joins TRBV7-2 to TRBJ2-1; the D gene is possibly TRBD2 (6 bases). The CDR3 totals 16 residues. Looked up from germline, CDR1 is SGHTA and CDR2 is FQGNSA. V lost 1 base to trimming and J lost 4 bases, with 14 bases between them. CDR3 residues: CASSLDGGWVYNEQFF. CDR3 sequence (DNA): TGTGCCAGCAGCTTAGACGGGGGATGGGTTTACAATGAGCAGTTCTTC.

The chain carries TRBV4-1 and TRBJ1-2; D not certain. V lost 5 bases and J lost 2, with 9 bases in between. The CDR3 has 13 residues. Germline V gives CDR1 MGHRA, CDR2 YSYEKL. CDR3 sequence: CASSEAGNYGYTF. CDR3 sequence (DNA): TGCGCCAGCAGCGAGGCAGGAAACTATGGCTACACCTTC.

V gene TRBV29-1 combines with J gene TRBJ2-3; possible D gene TRBD2, 7 bases. Looked up from germline, CDR1 is SQVTM and CDR2 is ANQGSEA. V was shortened by 5 bases and J by 5 bases, with 23 bases between the two germline ends. This CDR3 has 16 amino acids. CDR3 coding DNA: TGCAGCGTTCAAGGAACAGGGACTACAACCGGAGATACGCAGTATTTT. The encoded protein is CSVQGTGTTTGDTQYF.

This clone was seen only a few times. At one boundary the junction diverges from the germline segment, which might be a read error. The rearrangement links TRBV29-1 to TRBJ2-2; 8 nucleotides line up with TRBD2. Germline lookup yields CDR1 SQVTM and CDR2 ANQGSEA. The CDR3 length is 14 residues. Written as DNA, the CDR3 is TGTGGTCTCCGCGGGGGGCCGAACACCGGGGAGCTGTTTTTT. As protein: CGLRGGPNTGELFF.

This clone was seen a single time. The rearrangement links TRBV6-5 to TRBJ1-2; D is unclear. V lost 7 bases and J 8 bases, leaving 14 bases between the germline ends. CDR1 and CDR2 from the germline V gene are MNHEY and SVGAGI. The CDR3 has 12 amino acids. Here the CDR3 reads CASTAGEGGYTF. The CDR3 DNA sequence: TGTGCCAGCACCGCCGGGGAAGGCGGCTACACCTTC.

This chain joins TRBV19 and TRBJ1-6, with a weak D call TRBD1 (6 bases). Germline V lookup: CDR1 LNHDA, CDR2 SQIVND (reference sequence). This CDR3 spans 15 amino acids. Deletions cut 5 bases from V and 10 bases from J, with 18 bases between. The CDR3: CASSLQGGGGSPLHF. As DNA, the CDR3 is TGTGCCAGTAGTCTACAGGGAGGGGGAGGCTCACCCCTCCACTTT.